This record concerns one T cell receptor beta chain sequence. This sample is part of a study of control samples from healthy donors and cancer patients. Clones were read by immunoSEQ multiplex PCR, and TCRdb kept only the in-frame ones, dropping some. The data show hundreds of thousands of clones, with approximately 80% seen just once and less than 15% held by the top ten. The CDR3 has 15 amino acids. The germline CDR1 and CDR2 sequences are LGHNA and YNFKEQ. After removal of 0 bases from V and 2 bases from J, the junction contained 3 bases not matched to a gene. What was sequenced was PBMCs. The chain links TRBV4-2 to TRBJ1-2; 7 nucleotides agree with TRBD1. The sequence was obtained from a woman aged 55-75 years with lung cancer. This chain's CDR3 is CASSQEQGPNYGYTF. Written as DNA, the CDR3 is TGTGCCAGCAGCCAAGAACAGGGGCCCAACTATGGCTACACCTTC.